This paragraph covers one T cell receptor (beta chain) sequence. Sorted subsets were amplified in replicate PCRs using approximately 0.2 ug DNA, roughly 30,000 T cell genomes. Measured with immunoSEQ multiplex PCR; TCRdb has only the in-frame clones, and not every one. In the table there are over a million clones, 70% to 80% of which are singletons. This entry is derived from a study of shared clonotypes between healthy human individuals. Trimming cost V 7 bases and J 3 bases, with 12 bases left between them. CDR3 size: 13 residues. In germline, CDR1 is MDHEN, CDR2 SYDVKM. J is TRBJ2-5 and V is TRBV28; no definite D call. The material sequenced was memory CD4+ T cells from PBMCs. Subset indicated: CD45RA-negative fraction. This receptor was taken from a man between 18 and 29 years old in good health. Some clones in this sample may be carry-over from other donors' samples. This chain's CDR3 is CASTRPSKETQYF. The CDR3, as DNA: TGTGCCAGCACCCGACCATCAAAAGAGACCCAGTACTTC.